This T cell receptor (beta chain) was sequenced for a study of lymphopenia after photon versus proton radiotherapy. Study-wide results and limits: Under photons, naive T cells and diversity fell while effector/memory populations rose. Post-nadir diversity loss with photons came from oligoclonal expansion, particularly CD8+ Temra cells.

With respect to this clone: The antigen is not known.

Trimming cost V 0 bases and J 3 bases, with 15 bases left between them. Germline CDR1 MDHEN, CDR2 SYDVKM. The CDR3 contains 17 residues. Only in-frame clones appear in the TCRdb table, and some are missing; sequencing was by immunoSEQ multiplex PCR. The sample consists of about 70,000 clones, around 93% of them appearing once. The sequence came from a woman between 40 and 50 years old with cholangiocarcinoma. The source was peripheral blood, collected from a patient treated with photon-based radiotherapy. The V call is TRBV28, the J call TRBJ2-1; D unclear. CDR3 coding DNA: TGTGCCAGCAGTTTATGGGGTGGGGAAGCGTACTACAATGAGCAGTTCTTC. It yields the protein CASSLWGGEAYYNEQFF.